This T cell receptor (beta chain) stems from a study of T cells in localized non-small cell lung cancer. Study-wide points: The tumor had only one region sequenced, so heterogeneity remains possible. In uninvolved adjacent lung, T cell clonality reached its highest value, exceeding tumor. An association was observed between higher blood T cell density and longer overall survival.

This clone was observed a few times. The target antigen is unknown. Clones were sequenced by immunoSEQ multiplex PCR, and TCRdb holds only the in-frame ones, with some missing. This sample has a few thousand clones, with around 35% found just once. Trimming took off 5 bases at V and 1 base at J, with 8 bases between the two ends. CDR3 length: 13 amino acids. Germline lookup yields CDR1 MNHGY and CDR2 SAAAGT. The sample here was normal lung tissue next to the tumor, taken before any cancer treatment. This receptor was taken from a male donor aged 60 or over with stage I lung adenocarcinoma. This chain joins TRBV6-8 and TRBJ1-1; D is possibly TRBD1 (5 bases). The CDR3 reads CASSRDENTEAFF. CDR3 in DNA: TGTGCCAGCAGTCGGGACGAGAACACTGAAGCTTTCTTT.